The 30 T cell receptor beta chains presented below share a single source sample, sequenced in a study of T-cell memory formation after mild COVID-19. A single record per CDR3 protein comes from TCRdb applying MiXCR to the 5' RACE reads. Found here are approximately 410,000 distinct CDR3 sequences, roughly a quarter of them singletons; the top ten hold approximately 14%. The sample consisted of PBMCs or a T cell subset sorted from them (not recorded which). Every receptor here comes from an adult woman who had mild COVID-19 (a few samples of this study predate the infection). Cell type and time point are not known.

This clonotype has a handful of counts. V usage is TRBV12-3 or TRBV12-4 and J usage is TRBJ2-7; 8 bases fit TRBD1. This CDR3 spans 14 amino acids. With 6 bases clipped from V and 5 bases from J, the junction kept 9 bases outside the gene matches. CDR3 nucleotides: TGTGCCAGCAGCCTCCGGCAGGGGGCCCACGAGCAGTACTTC. Its translation is CASSLRQGAHEQYF.

This chain links TRBV14 with TRBJ1-2; 8 nucleotides match TRBD1. J was trimmed by 3 bases and V by 4 bases; bases with no gene match: 7. Germline values: CDR1 SGHDN, CDR2 FVKESK. This CDR3 contains 15 residues. CDR3 nucleotide sequence: TGTGCCAGCAGCCGCCAGACAGGGGAGGACTATGGCTACACCTTC. Translating gives CASSRQTGEDYGYTF.

As concerns this clonotype: A read error may produce the germline difference seen at one junction end. The gene calls are TRBV6-5 and TRBJ2-5; the D is unclear. This CDR3 spans 12 amino acids. CDR1 and CDR2 (germline): MNHEY, SVGAGI. Written as DNA, the CDR3 is TGTGCTAGCAGTTCAAATGGGGAGACCCAGTACTTC. Its protein product is CASSSNGETQYF.

This clonotype has a handful of counts. This chain joins TRBV10-3 and TRBJ2-7, with 8 bases matching TRBD2. Looked up from germline, CDR1 is ENHRY and CDR2 is SYGVKD. The CDR3 loop spans 16 amino acids. With 10 bases clipped from V and 10 bases from J, the junction kept 24 bases outside the gene matches. The CDR3 loop is CATKRPGTSGYELQYF. The CDR3 region has the DNA TGTGCCACGAAACGTCCCGGGACTAGTGGATACGAATTACAGTACTTC.

The chain couples TRBV7-2 to TRBJ1-1; D might be TRBD1 (5 bases). Trimming left V 0 bases short and J 0 bases short, with 8 bases between. The CDR3 is 15 amino acids. Germline values: CDR1 SGHTA, CDR2 FQGNSA. CDR3 sequence reads: CASSLAMGVNTEAFF. The CDR3 region has the DNA TGTGCCAGCAGCTTAGCGATGGGGGTGAACACTGAAGCTTTCTTT.

In DNA form, the CDR3 reads TGTGCCAGCAGCCGTGGGGGACTAGCGAAAGAGACCCAGTACTTC. Amino acids: CASSRGGLAKETQYF. V and J are TRBV11-3 and TRBJ2-5; the match to TRBD2 covers 10 bases. Germline lookup yields CDR1 SGHNT and CDR2 YENEEA. The CDR3 runs to 15 residues. V was pared by 5 bases and J by 3 bases, with 6 bases of the junction left unmatched.

This clonotype has only a few counts. The chain combines TRBV12-3 or TRBV12-4 with TRBJ2-7; possibly TRBD1 for D (5 bases). Trimming shortened V by 3 bases and J by 2 bases, and 14 bases separated the two germline ends. The CDR3 length is 15 residues. The DNA for the CDR3 is TGTGCCAGCAGTTTGCCCCCGGCAGGGACCTACGAGCAGTACTTC. Translated: CASSLPPAGTYEQYF.

The J gene is TRBJ1-1, the V gene TRBV19; D call uncertain. Germline V gene sequence: CDR1 LNHDA, CDR2 SQIVND (reference sequence). This CDR3 comprises 12 residues. Trimming cost V 9 bases and J 3 bases, with 11 bases left between them. CDR3 residues: CASFGLYTEAFF. CDR3 sequence (DNA): TGTGCCAGCTTCGGACTGTACACTGAAGCTTTCTTT.

The rearrangement links TRBV20-1 to TRBJ2-1, with D perhaps matching TRBD1 (5 bases). V was cut by 4 bases and J by 1 base, with 14 bases left in between. This CDR3 is built from 15 residues. The germline gives CDR1 DFQATT, CDR2 SNEGSKA (reference sequence). CDR3 region: CSANPGSLSYNEQFF. The CDR3 DNA follows: TGCAGTGCTAACCCAGGGTCGCTTTCCTACAATGAGCAGTTCTTC.

This clonotype was observed once. This rearrangement joins TRBV9 to TRBJ2-1; the D gene is possibly TRBD2 (5 bases). The CDR3 extends over 13 amino acids. V lost 2 bases and J lost 9, with 12 bases in between. Germline V gene lookup returns CDR1 SGDLS and CDR2 YYNGEE. The CDR3 coding sequence is TGTGCCAGCAGCGTCCTGGCCGAGGGTGAGCAGTTCTTC. It encodes CASSVLAEGEQFF.

The gene calls are TRBV6-6 and TRBJ1-1; no clear D. The V gene's germline CDR1 is MNHNY and CDR2 SVGAGI (reference sequence). There are 15 residues in the CDR3. Between the trimmed V and J ends, which lost 0 bases and 11 bases, there was a span of 19 bases. CDR3 in DNA: TGTGCCAGCAGTTACTCTGCCAGTCCCCCGCTACTGGCTTTCTTT. It yields the protein CASSYSASPPLLAFF.

This clonotype showed up just a few times. V usage is TRBV6-5 and J usage is TRBJ2-3; 7 positions agree with TRBD1. Germline CDR1 MNHEY, CDR2 SVGAGI. Trimming cost V 6 bases and J 2 bases; bases outside gene matches: 8. The CDR3 consists of 15 residues. CDR3 bases: TGTGCCAGCAGCCTCCGGGACAGTCCCACAGATACGCAGTATTTT. It translates to CASSLRDSPTDTQYF.

This clonotype showed up many times. This sequence joins TRBV15 and TRBJ1-2; the D gene is possibly TRBD1 (6 bases). This CDR3 is 16 amino acids long. Looked up from germline, CDR1 is LNHNV and CDR2 is YYDKDF (reference sequence). Deletions cut 0 bases from V and 8 bases from J, with 19 bases between. CDR3 protein: CATSRDETGAMGGYTF. CDR3 DNA sequence: TGTGCCACCAGCAGAGATGAGACAGGCGCCATGGGGGGCTACACCTTC.

This clonotype has only a few counts. The rearrangement uses TRBV7-2 and TRBJ2-2; D gene uncertain. This CDR3 region has 15 residues. CDR1 and CDR2 (germline): SGHTA, FQGNSA. The V end was cut by 0 bases, the J end by 0 bases, with 5 bases between. CDR3 DNA: TGTGCCAGCAGCTTAGCCACTTCGAACACCGGGGAGCTGTTTTTT. Encoded protein: CASSLATSNTGELFF.

V usage is TRBV9 and J usage is TRBJ2-3, with 9 bases matching TRBD2. The CDR3 loop spans 18 amino acids. The J segment lost 1 base and the V segment lost 3 bases, leaving 12 bases of the junction unmatched. Germline values: CDR1 SGDLS, CDR2 YYNGEE. CDR3 amino acids: CASSERVLAGARTDTQYF. The DNA of the CDR3 is TGTGCCAGCAGCGAGCGGGTGTTAGCGGGGGCCCGCACAGATACGCAGTATTTT.

The chain carries TRBV19 and TRBJ2-1; the D is unclear. Trimming shortened V by 1 base and J by 10 bases, and 14 bases separated the two germline ends. This CDR3 has 14 amino acids. From germline, CDR1 is LNHDA and CDR2 SQIVND (reference sequence). The DNA for the CDR3 is TGTGCCAGTAGTATAGCCAGGAACCACCACGAGCAGTTCTTC. It encodes CASSIARNHHEQFF.

This clonotype was detected a few times. The chain couples TRBV29-1 to TRBJ2-3; D is undetermined. Trimming removed 0 bases at V and 3 bases at J, with 13 bases between. This CDR3 region has 15 residues. In germline, CDR1 is SQVTM, CDR2 ANQGSEA. In DNA, the CDR3 is TGCAGCGTTGAAGATTGGTCTGGCCGGACAGATACGCAGTATTTT. This gives the protein CSVEDWSGRTDTQYF.

This clonotype showed up just a few times. This chain joins TRBV12-3 or TRBV12-4 and TRBJ1-1; 7 bases are a match to TRBD1. The CDR3 loop spans 14 amino acids. The V gene end was trimmed by 6 bases and the J gene end by 8 bases; junction bases not matched to a gene: 12. Written as DNA, the CDR3 is TGTGCCAGCAGGTACAACAGGGGTATCTCCGAAGCTTTCTTT. Translating gives CASRYNRGISEAFF.

This clonotype has more than one count but fewer than ten. The chain uses TRBV27 and TRBJ2-3; 7 bases agree with TRBD1. V lost 5 bases and J lost 2; bases outside the gene matches: 7. CDR1 is MNHEY and CDR2 is SMNVEV in the germline V gene (reference sequence). CDR3 length equals 15 residues. The CDR3 sequence is CASSITGAPTDTQYF. The CDR3 DNA reads as TGTGCCAGCAGTATAACAGGGGCCCCCACAGATACGCAGTATTTT.

This clonotype was recorded a few times. J is TRBJ2-5 and V is TRBV7-2; tentative D call: TRBD2 (6 bases). CDR1 SGHTA and CDR2 FQGNSA come from the germline V gene. CDR3 length equals 15 residues. V was trimmed by 5 bases and J by 1 base, leaving 14 bases between them. In nucleotides, the CDR3 is TGTGCCAGCAGCCCGCGGGGTGGTAGCCAAGAGACCCAGTACTTC. This gives the protein CASSPRGGSQETQYF.

With respect to this clonotype: A much bigger clone sits one base away, suggesting this may be a read error. The genes are TRBV9 and TRBJ2-5; the D is unclear. CDR1 and CDR2 (germline): SGDLS, YYNGEE. This CDR3 contains 12 residues. Trimming took 0 bases from V and 1 from J, leaving 1 base between them. The CDR3 DNA is TGTGCCAGCAGCGTAGGCCAAGAGACCCAGTACTTC. This translates into CASSVGQETQYF.

CDR3 coding DNA: TGTGCCAGTAGAGGGACCGCACTCTCCTACGAGCAGTACTTC. Its protein is CASRGTALSYEQYF. This sequence joins TRBV19 and TRBJ2-7; D may correspond to TRBD1 or TRBD2 (5 bases each). Germline CDR1 LNHDA, CDR2 SQIVND (reference sequence). The ends were cut back, 6 bases at V and 0 bases at J, with 12 bases in the middle. This CDR3 contains 14 residues.

The chain uses TRBV5-1 and TRBJ1-1, with a possible D match to TRBD1 (5 bases). The CDR3 has 15 residues. Germline CDR1 and CDR2: SGHRS and YFSETQ. The V gene lost 4 bases and the J gene lost 1 base, with 14 bases spanning the gap. CDR3 region: CASSPQGARNTEAFF. CDR3 in DNA: TGCGCCAGCAGCCCGCAGGGAGCCAGGAACACTGAAGCTTTCTTT.

V and J are TRBV7-8 and TRBJ2-7, with a tentative D call TRBD1 (5 bases). CDR3 length: 15 amino acids. V gave up 3 bases and J gave up 2 bases, with 14 bases separating them. Per germline, CDR1 SGHVS and CDR2 FQNEAQ. CDR3 in amino acids: CASSFDSGNAYEQYF. Here the CDR3 DNA reads TGTGCCAGCAGCTTCGATTCAGGGAACGCCTACGAGCAGTACTTC.

The V call is TRBV10-3, the J call TRBJ2-7; D assignment may be TRBD1 or TRBD2 (5 bases each). The CDR3 runs 13 residues. Germline values: CDR1 ENHRY, CDR2 SYGVKD. V was trimmed by 8 bases and J by 3 bases, leaving 14 bases between them. The DNA for the CDR3 is TGTGCCATCGGACACCAACTAGACTACGAGCAGTACTTC. This encodes CAIGHQLDYEQYF.

V usage is TRBV4-3 and J usage is TRBJ2-1; 7 bases are a match to TRBD2. In germline, CDR1 is LGHNA, CDR2 YSLEER. The length of the CDR3 is 18 residues. J lost 0 bases, V lost 0 bases, and 8 bases had no gene match. CDR3 DNA sequence: TGCGCCAGCAGCCAAGATTGGGGTGGCGGGAGCTCCTACAATGAGCAGTTCTTC. Its protein is CASSQDWGGGSSYNEQFF.

The J gene is TRBJ2-1, the V gene TRBV6-2 or TRBV6-3; tentative D call: TRBD1 (5 bases). Germline V gene lookup returns CDR1 MNHEY and CDR2 SVGEGT. The CDR3 is 14 residues long. Trimming left V 2 bases short and J 0 bases short, with 5 bases between. CDR3: CASSYDSSYNEQFF. The CDR3 DNA reads TGTGCCAGCAGTTACGACAGCTCCTACAATGAGCAGTTCTTC.

V usage is TRBV6-5 and J usage is TRBJ2-7; D is perhaps TRBD1 (6 bases). Per the germline V gene, CDR1 is MNHEY and CDR2 is SVGAGI. Trimming took off 2 bases at V and 5 bases at J, with 13 bases between the two ends. The CDR3 spans 14 residues. The DNA for the CDR3 is TGTGCCAGCAGTTACGGGGGCGCTTGGAACGAGCAGTACTTC. Its protein product is CASSYGGAWNEQYF.

The chain combines TRBV18 with TRBJ1-5; unclear D gene. This CDR3 is built from 15 residues. Trimming took 6 bases from V and 10 from J, leaving 22 bases between them. Germline CDR1 and CDR2: KGHSH and LQKENI. The CDR3 nucleotides read TGTGCCAGCTCCTACATTGGAGTAGGATATTTTCCCCAGCATTTT. As protein: CASSYIGVGYFPQHF. The whole variable domain, remainder taken from reference TRBV18 and TRBJ1-5, is NAGVMQNPRHLVRRRGQEARLRCSPMKGHSHVYWYRQLPEEGLKFMVYLQKENIIDESGMPKERFSAEFPKEGPSILRIQQVVRGDSAAYFCASSYIGVGYFPQHFGDGTRLSIL.

This clonotype was counted a few times. The V gene is TRBV20-1, the J gene TRBJ2-7, with 12 bases lining up with TRBD2. Germline trimming cut 4 bases from V and 2 bases from J; bases unmatched to any gene: 3. The germline gives CDR1 DFQATT, CDR2 SNEGSKA (reference sequence). The CDR3 extends over 14 amino acids. The CDR3 is CSAMLAGGTYEQYF. The DNA for the CDR3 is TGCAGTGCTATGCTAGCGGGGGGGACCTACGAGCAGTACTTC.